The rows below give T cell receptor beta chains drawn from one sample of a study of T-cell reconstitution after alpha-beta-depleted transplantation in children. One entry per CDR3 protein, called by TCRdb with MiXCR from the PCR reads. The data contain about 980,000 distinct CDR3 sequences, about 26% of them singletons. The sample here was PBMCs, mostly from graft donor cells, taken 360 days after TCRalphabeta/CD19-depleted stem cell transplant. These receptors originate from a boy under two years old who had a stem cell transplant for SCID, so the T cells may come from the graft donor. CDR3s include the opening cysteine and the closing phenylalanine or tryptophan. The D gene is left open where the match is weak. Clone size is stated in some rows and not others, as once, few, many or a class when expanded.

>TRBJ2-2|few|.|18|TRBV5-1
TGCGCCAGCAGCCCCTTAGGACCGCCAGTGGTGTCCACCGGGGAGCTGTTTTTT
CASSPLGPPVVSTGELFF
>TRBJ2-7|.|.|14|TRBV6-1
TGTGCCAGCAGCTCTTCTCTGGTGGGCTACGAGCAGTACTTC
CASSSSLVGYEQYF
>TRBJ2-3|.|.|14|TRBV2
TGTGCCAGCAGTACCAGCGGAACCACAGATACGCAGTATTTT
CASSTSGTTDTQYF
>TRBJ2-7|.|.|13|TRBV5-6
TGTGCCAGCAGCATCCGGGGGATCTACGAGCAGTACTTC
CASSIRGIYEQYF
>TRBJ2-1|.|TRBD1|15|TRBV27
TGTGCCAGCAGTCTTGGACAGGGACGTAAAAATGAGCAGTTCTTC
CASSLGQGRKNEQFF
>TRBJ2-3|.|TRBD1|15|TRBV24-1
TGTGCCACCAGTGTCGGGACAGGGGGCACAGATACGCAGTATTTT
CATSVGTGGTDTQYF
>TRBJ2-5|.|TRBD2|13|TRBV12-3/TRBV12-4
TGTGCCAGCACCCGGACTAGCGAAGAGACCCAGTACTTC
CASTRTSEETQYF
>TRBJ2-3|.|TRBD2|12|TRBV29-1
TGCAGCGTTGGACTAGCCACAGATACGCAGTATTTT
CSVGLATDTQYF
>TRBJ1-2|.|TRBD1|13|TRBV20-1
TGCAGTGCTAGGGTGGACAGGGAGAATGGCTACACCTTC
CSARVDRENGYTF
>TRBJ2-7|.|TRBD2|12|TRBV28
TGTGCCATTGGACTAGCGGGTTACGAGCAGTACTTC
CAIGLAGYEQYF
>TRBJ1-5|.|.|13|TRBV10-3
TGTGCCATCAGTGGGGTAGAGGATCAGCCCCAGCATTTT
CAISGVEDQPQHF
>TRBJ2-3|.|.|13|TRBV20-1
TGCAGTGCTGGGGGAGTTGAAGGAACGACGCAGTATTTT
CSAGGVEGTTQYF
>TRBJ1-5|.|TRBD1|15|TRBV6-2/TRBV6-3
TGTGCCAGCAGTTACCGGGGGACAGCCAATCAGCCCCAGCATTTT
CASSYRGTANQPQHF
>TRBJ2-7|few|TRBD1|15|TRBV28
TGTGCCAGCAGTTTCTCCTACAGGGGCTCCTACGAGCAGTACTTC
CASSFSYRGSYEQYF
>TRBJ2-5|.|.|20|TRBV4-3
TGCGCCAGCAGCCAAGGCCCCCCGGATGGGGTTGGAGGGGGGATGGAGACCCAGTACTTC
CASSQGPPDGVGGGMETQYF
>TRBJ2-1|.|.|15|TRBV6-2/TRBV6-3
TGTGCCAGCAGATACCCGAACTACAGGGATAATGAGCAGTTCTTC
CASRYPNYRDNEQFF
>TRBJ1-2|.|.|13|TRBV5-4
TGTGCCAGCAGCTTCGGACTCTGGGATGGCTACACCTTC
CASSFGLWDGYTF
>TRBJ2-2|.|TRBD1|13|TRBV29-1
TGCAGCGCCGAGAATGACAGGGCCGGGGAGCTGTTTTTT
CSAENDRAGELFF
>TRBJ1-2|.|.|13|TRBV29-1
TGCAGCGTTGGGACTTCGACAAGCTATGGCTACACCTTC
CSVGTSTSYGYTF
>TRBJ2-1|few|.|14|TRBV7-3
TGTGCCAGCAGCTTTCAGGGCCCCGTCAGTGAGCAGTTCTTC
CASSFQGPVSEQFF
>TRBJ2-5|.|TRBD1|19|TRBV5-1
TGCGCCAGCAGCCTTTGGGGAACCCGGGACAGGGGACGAGTCGAGACCCAGTACTTC
CASSLWGTRDRGRVETQYF
>TRBJ2-5|.|TRBD2|16|TRBV7-2
TGTGCCAGCAGCCCACCAGGGACTAGAACACAAGAGACCCAGTACTTC
CASSPPGTRTQETQYF
>TRBJ1-5|.|.|14|TRBV20-1
TGCAGTGCTGACGACAGGAATAGCAATCAGCCCCAGCATTTT
CSADDRNSNQPQHF
>TRBJ2-3|.|TRBD1|14|TRBV9
TGTGCCAGCAGCGTGAGGACAGGGCCAGATACGCAGTATTTT
CASSVRTGPDTQYF
>TRBJ2-5|.|TRBD1|16|TRBV7-9
TGTGCCAGCAGAAGCGGGACAGGGGAAATCCAAGAGACCCAGTACTTC
CASRSGTGEIQETQYF
>TRBJ2-7|once|.|13|TRBV18
TGTGCCAGCTCACCCGACAAGGTTTACGAGCAGTACTTC
CASSPDKVYEQYF
>TRBJ2-1|.|TRBD1|15|TRBV20-1
TGCAGTGCTAGGGGAGGACAGGGCACCTACAATGAGCAGTTCTTC
CSARGGQGTYNEQFF
>TRBJ2-5|.|.|14|TRBV5-1
TGCGCCACCCGGAGGTTAGGAGTCCAAGAGACCCAGTACTTC
CATRRLGVQETQYF
>TRBJ2-3|.|.|15|TRBV24-1
TGTGCCACCAGGTCCGGGGGCCTTATCACAGATACGCAGTATTTT
CATRSGGLITDTQYF
>TRBJ2-5|.|.|14|TRBV20-1
TGCAGTGCTAGAGATCCCCTTACGGGACAGACCCAGTACTTC
CSARDPLTGQTQYF
>TRBJ2-7|.|.|15|TRBV6-5
TGTGCCAGCAGTTACGCCCTGACACGAGGCTCAGAGCAGTACTTC
CASSYALTRGSEQYF
>TRBJ1-1|few|TRBD1|15|TRBV6-1
TGTGCCAGCAGAGAGGACAGGCGCCTGAACACTGAAGCTTTCTTT
CASREDRRLNTEAFF
>TRBJ2-1|few|TRBD2|15|TRBV4-3
TGCGCCAGCAGCCAAGTGGGACTAAGAACAGTTGAGCAGTTCTTC
CASSQVGLRTVEQFF
>TRBJ2-2|.|TRBD1|13|TRBV29-1
TGCAGCGTTATTCCAGGGGGCACCGGGGAGCTGTTTTTT
CSVIPGGTGELFF
>TRBJ2-5|few|TRBD1|15|TRBV28
TGTGCCAGCAGCCCGACAGGGATCAGTGGAGAGACCCAGTACTTC
CASSPTGISGETQYF
>TRBJ1-2|.|.|14|TRBV12-3/TRBV12-4
TGTGCCAGCAGTTTACCGGCAGGGAGGGGTGGCTACACCTTC
CASSLPAGRGGYTF
>TRBJ2-1|few|TRBD2|17|TRBV4-3
TGCGCCAGCAGCTCGACCTACCTAGCGGGGGCCTACAATGAGCAGTTCTTC
CASSSTYLAGAYNEQFF
>TRBJ2-1|few|TRBD2|16|TRBV4-1
TGCGCCAGCAGCCAAGTAGGGCTAGCGGCCCGGAATGAGCAGTTCTTC
CASSQVGLAARNEQFF
>TRBJ2-5|few|.|16|TRBV4-2
TGTGCCAGCAGCCGGGAAGGCGATTACAAAGGGGAGACCCAGTACTTC
CASSREGDYKGETQYF
>TRBJ2-7|.|TRBD2|13|TRBV5-6
TGTGCCAGCAGCCAAGGACTGACTAGCGGGGTGAACTTC
CASSQGLTSGVNF
>TRBJ2-1|.|.|14|TRBV5-1
TGCGCCAGCAGCTTGGGGGTCGTAACGGGGGTGGAGTTCTTC
CASSLGVVTGVEFF
>TRBJ1-5|.|TRBD1|15|TRBV5-6
TGTGCCAGCAGCTTATGGACAGGGGGCTATCAGCCCCAGCATTTT
CASSLWTGGYQPQHF
>TRBJ1-1|few|.|14|TRBV12-3/TRBV12-4
TGTGCCAGCAGGGAGAAGGGCTCCAACACTGAAGCTTTCTTT
CASREKGSNTEAFF
>TRBJ2-1|.|TRBD2|17|TRBV12-3/TRBV12-4
TGTGCCAGCAGTTATAGACTAGCGGGAGGTTGGTACAATGAGCAGTTCTTC
CASSYRLAGGWYNEQFF
>TRBJ1-2|few|TRBD1|14|TRBV28
TGTGCCAGCAGTACCTCGACAGGGGTGGGCGGCTACACCTTC
CASSTSTGVGGYTF
>TRBJ2-3|.|.|16|TRBV6-1
TGTGCCAGCAGTCAAGGGGGTTTCCTGGCCACAGATACGCAGTATTTT
CASSQGGFLATDTQYF
>TRBJ1-6|few|TRBD1|15|TRBV5-1
TGCGCCAGCAGCTCCGGACAGGGCAATAATTCACCCCTCCACTTT
CASSSGQGNNSPLHF
>TRBJ2-5|few|.|14|TRBV20-1
TGCAGTGCCAGAGGTCAGGGGGGAAGCGAGACCCAGTACTTC
CSARGQGGSETQYF
>TRBJ1-5|few|.|14|TRBV5-6
TGTGCCAGCAGCCATTGGGGGGTGGTTCAGCCCCAGCATTTT
CASSHWGVVQPQHF
>TRBJ2-5|few|.|14|TRBV5-6
TGTGCCAGCAGCTTGGATTTGCAGACAATTGACCAGTACTTC
CASSLDLQTIDQYF
>TRBJ1-6|few|TRBD1|17|TRBV4-2
TGTGCCAGCAGCCAAGACCTGCCGGACAGGGAACCCAATCCCCTCCACTTT
CASSQDLPDREPNPLHF
>TRBJ2-1|once|.|14|TRBV2
TGTGCCACGTCGACTAGGAGGGTGTACAATGAGCAGTTCTTC
CATSTRRVYNEQFF
>TRBJ1-3|.|TRBD1|17|TRBV5-1
TGCGCCAGCAGCGCGTTACAGGGGGCCACGTCTGGAAACACCATATATTTT
CASSALQGATSGNTIYF
>TRBJ2-5|.|TRBD2|14|TRBV2
TGTGCCAGCAGTATCCTCCTAGCGGGGGGGGACAAGTACTTC
CASSILLAGGDKYF
>TRBJ2-3|many|.|13|TRBV7-2
TGTGCCAGCCACCAACCCAGCACAGATACGCAGTATTTT
CASHQPSTDTQYF
>TRBJ1-3|.|.|15|TRBV7-2
TGTGCCAGCAGCTTAGACGGGACAACTGGAAACACCATATATTTT
CASSLDGTTGNTIYF
>TRBJ1-1|few|.|15|TRBV5-1
TGCGCCAGCAGATTTGCCGGGACGGGGAACACTGAAGCTTTCTTT
CASRFAGTGNTEAFF
>TRBJ1-1|.|.|17|TRBV2
TGTGCCAGCAGTGAAGTTGGCGACCCCCCTCGGGAGACTGAAGCTTTCTTT
CASSEVGDPPRETEAFF